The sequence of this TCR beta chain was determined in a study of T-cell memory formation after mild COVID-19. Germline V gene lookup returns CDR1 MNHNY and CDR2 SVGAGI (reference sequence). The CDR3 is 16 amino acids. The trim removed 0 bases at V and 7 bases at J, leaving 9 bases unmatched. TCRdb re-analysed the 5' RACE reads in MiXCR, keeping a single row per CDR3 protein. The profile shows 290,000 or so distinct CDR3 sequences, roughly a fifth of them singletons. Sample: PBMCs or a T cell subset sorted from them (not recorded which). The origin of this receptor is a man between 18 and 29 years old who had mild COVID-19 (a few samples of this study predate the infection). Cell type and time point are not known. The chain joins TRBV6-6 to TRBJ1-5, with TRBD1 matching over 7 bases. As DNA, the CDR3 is TGTGCCAGCAGTTACTCGAAAGGGGGCGGTGGGCAGCCCCAGCATTTT. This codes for CASSYSKGGGGQPQHF.